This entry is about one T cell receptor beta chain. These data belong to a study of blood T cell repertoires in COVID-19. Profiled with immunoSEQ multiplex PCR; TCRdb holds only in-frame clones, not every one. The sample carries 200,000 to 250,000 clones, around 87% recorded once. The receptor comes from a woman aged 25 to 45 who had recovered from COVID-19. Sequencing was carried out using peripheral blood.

This CDR3 is CASSQEMEGMNGYTF. CDR3 in DNA: TGTGCCAGCAGCCAAGAAATGGAGGGAATGAATGGCTACACCTTC. The V gene is TRBV3-1 (or the pseudogene TRBV3-2), the J gene TRBJ1-2; D not resolved. Germline assignment: CDR1 LGHDT and CDR2 YNNKEL (reference sequence). CDR3 size: 15 residues. Trimming left V 0 bases short and J 6 bases short, with 14 bases between.